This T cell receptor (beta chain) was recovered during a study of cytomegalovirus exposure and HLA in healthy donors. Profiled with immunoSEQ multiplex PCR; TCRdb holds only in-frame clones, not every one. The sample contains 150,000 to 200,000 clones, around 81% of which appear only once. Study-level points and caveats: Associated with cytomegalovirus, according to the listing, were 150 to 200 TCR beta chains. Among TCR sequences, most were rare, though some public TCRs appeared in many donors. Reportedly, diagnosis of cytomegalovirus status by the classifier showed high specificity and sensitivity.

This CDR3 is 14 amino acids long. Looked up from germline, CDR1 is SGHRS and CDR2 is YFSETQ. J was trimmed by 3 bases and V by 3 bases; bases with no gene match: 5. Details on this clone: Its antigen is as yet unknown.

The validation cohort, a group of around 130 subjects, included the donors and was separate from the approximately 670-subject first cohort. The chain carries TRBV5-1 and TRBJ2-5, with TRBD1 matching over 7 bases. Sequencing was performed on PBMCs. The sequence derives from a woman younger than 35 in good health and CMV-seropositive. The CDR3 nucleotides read TGCGCCAGCAGCTCCGGGACAGACAAAGAGACCCAGTACTTC. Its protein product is CASSSGTDKETQYF.